These 9 T cell receptor beta chains came from one sample sequenced in a study of T cell changes during pregnancy in multiple sclerosis. Generated by immunoSEQ multiplex PCR, the TCRdb table keeps only in-frame clones and is missing some. This table holds 55,000 to 65,000 clones, more than 80% found once. The sample here was peripheral blood, taken in the first trimester of pregnancy. Receptors originate from a female donor in good health, enrolled as a control in a pregnancy study.

The V and J genes are TRBV7-9 and TRBJ2-5, with 13 bases matching TRBD2. CDR1 and CDR2 (germline): SEHNR, FQNEAQ (reference sequence). This CDR3 is 16 amino acids long. Trimming at V came to 5 bases and at J to 1 base, leaving 4 bases not matched to a gene. CDR3 coding DNA: TGTGCCAGCAGCATACTAGCGGGGGGGTCCCAAGAGACCCAGTACTTC. Its translation: CASSILAGGSQETQYF. The entire variable domain, with the rest obtained from reference TRBV7-9 and TRBJ2-5, is as follows: DTGVSQNPRHKITKRGQNVTFRCDPISEHNRLYWYRQTLGQGPEFLTYFQNEAQLEKSRLLSDRFSAERPKGSFSTLEIQRTEQGDSAMYLCASSILAGGSQETQYFGPGTRLLVL.

This clone was seen a single time. V gene TRBV9 combines with J gene TRBJ1-2; tentatively, D is TRBD1 (6 bases). The V gene's germline CDR1 is SGDLS and CDR2 YYNGEE. The CDR3 sequence is 13 residues long. V lost 9 bases, J lost 4 bases, and 16 bases lay in between. CDR3 bases: TGTGCCACTTCAAGGACAGCCAGCTATGGCTACACCTTC. This codes for CATSRTASYGYTF.

The rearrangement links TRBV9 to TRBJ1-1; TRBD1 is a possible D gene (6 bases). This CDR3 region has 15 residues. V shed 5 bases and J shed 0 bases, with 14 bases lying between them. Germline-derived CDR1 and CDR2 are SGDLS and YYNGEE. CDR3 region: CASRQGLAMNTEAFF. The CDR3 nucleotides read TGTGCCAGCAGACAGGGCTTAGCCATGAACACTGAAGCTTTCTTT.

The rearrangement uses TRBV7-6 and TRBJ2-7; 13 bases match TRBD2. Trimming cost V 5 bases and J 6 bases; bases outside gene matches: 10. This CDR3 is built from 16 residues. Germline CDR1 reads SGHVS; CDR2 reads FNYEAQ. The CDR3 bases are TGTGCCAGCAGCGGACGACTAGCGGGGGGCAAAGCCGAGCAGTACTTC. Residues: CASSGRLAGGKAEQYF.

The chain uses TRBV4-3 and TRBJ1-4, with D tentatively TRBD1 (6 bases). The germline V gene has CDR1 LGHNA and CDR2 YSLEER. There are 19 residues in the CDR3. V dropped 6 bases and J dropped 0 bases, with 23 bases sitting between them. The DNA of the CDR3 is TGCGCCAGCAGTACGAAAGTGGGGGCAGGAGACGCAACTAATGAAAAACTGTTTTTT. This sequence encodes CASSTKVGAGDATNEKLFF.

The rearrangement links TRBV4-2 to TRBJ2-1; 7 nucleotides line up with TRBD1. The germline V gene has CDR1 LGHNA and CDR2 YNFKEQ. V gave up 0 bases and J gave up 8 bases; unmatched junction bases: 13. CDR3 size: 17 residues. This CDR3 is CASSQDQRDSRGDEQFF. In DNA, the CDR3 is TGTGCCAGCAGCCAAGATCAAAGGGACAGCCGAGGGGATGAGCAGTTCTTC.

The V gene is TRBV6-5, the J gene TRBJ1-4; weak D call: TRBD1 (5 bases). The germline V gene encodes CDR1 MNHEY and CDR2 SVGAGI. Trimming left V 4 bases short and J 1 base short, with 10 bases between. CDR3 size: 15 residues. This CDR3 is CASSSDQGTNEKLFF. CDR3 coding DNA: TGTGCCAGCAGTTCCGACCAGGGAACTAATGAAAAACTGTTTTTT.

The chain combines TRBV7-2 with TRBJ1-6, with D possibly matching TRBD1 (5 bases). Germline CDR1 reads SGHTA; CDR2 reads FQGNSA. Trimming left V 1 base short and J 7 bases short, with 11 bases between. This CDR3 comprises 15 residues. As DNA, the CDR3 is TGTGCCAGCAGCTTAGTGCAGGGCGGAAATTCACCCCTCCACTTT. This gives the protein CASSLVQGGNSPLHF.

The chain recombines TRBV19 with TRBJ2-3; TRBD2 aligns across 11 bases. This CDR3 has 17 residues. With V trimmed by 4 bases and J by 1 base, 7 bases remained unmatched. Germline assignment: CDR1 LNHDA and CDR2 SQIVND (reference sequence). The CDR3 nucleotides are TGTGCCAGTAGTACCCCTAAGACTAGCGGGGGCACAGATACGCAGTATTTT. Translated, it gives CASSTPKTSGGTDTQYF.